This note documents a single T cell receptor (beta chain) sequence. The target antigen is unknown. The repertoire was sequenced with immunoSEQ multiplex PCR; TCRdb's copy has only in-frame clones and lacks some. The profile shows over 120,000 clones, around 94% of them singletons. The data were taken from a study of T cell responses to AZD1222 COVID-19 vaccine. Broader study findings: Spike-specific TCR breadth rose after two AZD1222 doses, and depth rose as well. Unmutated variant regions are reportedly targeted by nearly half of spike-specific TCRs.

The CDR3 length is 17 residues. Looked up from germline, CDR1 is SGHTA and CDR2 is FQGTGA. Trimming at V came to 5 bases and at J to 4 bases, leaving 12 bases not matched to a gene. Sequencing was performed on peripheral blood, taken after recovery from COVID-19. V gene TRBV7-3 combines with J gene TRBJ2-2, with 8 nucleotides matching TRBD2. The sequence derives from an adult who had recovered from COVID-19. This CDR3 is CASSLSRSGSGTGELFF. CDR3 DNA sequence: TGTGCCAGCAGCCTTTCCCGCAGCGGGAGTGGCACCGGGGAGCTGTTTTTT.